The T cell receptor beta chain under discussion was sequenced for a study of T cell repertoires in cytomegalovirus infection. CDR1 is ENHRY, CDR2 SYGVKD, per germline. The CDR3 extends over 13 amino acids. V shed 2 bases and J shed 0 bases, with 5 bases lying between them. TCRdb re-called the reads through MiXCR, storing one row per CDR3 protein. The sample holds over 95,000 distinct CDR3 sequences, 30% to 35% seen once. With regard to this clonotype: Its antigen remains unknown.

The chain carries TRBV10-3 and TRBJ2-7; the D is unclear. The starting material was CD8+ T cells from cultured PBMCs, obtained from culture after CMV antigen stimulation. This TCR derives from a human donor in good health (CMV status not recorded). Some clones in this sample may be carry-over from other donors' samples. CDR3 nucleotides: TGTGCCATCAGTGAGGCCTACTCCTACGAGCAGTACTTC. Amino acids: CAISEAYSYEQYF.